The present T cell receptor (beta chain) was sequenced within a study of blood T cell repertoires in COVID-19. The count of this clone is one. TCRdb keeps only in-frame clones here, not all; method: immunoSEQ multiplex PCR. The data show about 91,000 clones, 77% seen once. Deletions cut 3 bases from V and 6 bases from J, with 12 bases between. The CDR3 sequence is 13 residues long. In germline, CDR1 is SGHTA, CDR2 FQGNSA. The chain is built from TRBV7-2 and TRBJ2-7; D unclear. The clonotype was recovered from an elderly woman with acute or convalescent COVID-19. The sample was peripheral blood. The CDR3 coding sequence is TGTGCCAGCAGCTTGACGGGTTGGATCGAGCAGTACTTC. Its protein product is CASSLTGWIEQYF.